The 23 T cell receptor beta chains listed next were all sequenced from one sample in a study of blood T cell repertoires in COVID-19. Assay used: immunoSEQ multiplex PCR; TCRdb lists only in-frame clones, some missing. This table holds about 400,000 clones, around 87% found once. Sequencing was performed on peripheral blood. The receptors were gathered from a human donor in a cohort sampled during active COVID-19.

This clone was seen just once. This chain connects TRBV30 to TRBJ2-7; TRBD2 agrees at 9 bases. With 5 bases clipped from V and 5 bases from J, the junction kept 7 bases outside the gene matches. The CDR3 sequence is 13 residues long. The germline V gene encodes CDR1 GTSNPN and CDR2 SVGIG (reference sequence). The CDR3 region has the DNA TGTGCCTGGGGGCGAGGGACTAGCAACGAGCAGTACTTC. Protein: CAWGRGTSNEQYF.

The chain joins TRBV6-5 to TRBJ1-2, with D maybe TRBD1 (6 bases). This CDR3 has 14 residues. Germline V gene lookup returns CDR1 MNHEY and CDR2 SVGAGI. Trimming stripped 7 bases from V and 3 bases from J, with 15 bases between. This chain's CDR3 is CASTRTAIDYGYTF. CDR3 DNA: TGTGCCAGCACAAGGACAGCTATTGACTATGGCTACACCTTC.

DNA for the CDR3: TGTGCCAGCAGTAATATAGGGCAGGGTAATTATGGCTACACCTTC. Protein sequence: CASSNIGQGNYGYTF. V and J are TRBV2 and TRBJ1-2; D is possibly TRBD1 (5 bases). Germline V gives CDR1 SNHLY, CDR2 FYNNEI. There are 15 residues in the CDR3. The germline V and J ends were trimmed by 5 bases and 5 bases, with 18 bases remaining between them. Variable domain in full (rest from reference TRBV2 and TRBJ1-2): EPEVTQTPSHQVTQMGQEVILRCVPISNHLYFYWYRQILGQKVEFLVSFYNNEISEKSEIFDDQFSVERPDGSNFTLKIRSTKLEDSAMYFCASSNIGQGNYGYTFGSGTRLTVV.

V and J are TRBV5-1 and TRBJ1-4; D is possibly TRBD1 (6 bases). Germline CDR1 and CDR2: SGHRS and YFSETQ. This CDR3 is built from 19 residues. V was pared by 0 bases and J by 3 bases, with 21 bases between. The CDR3 sequence: CASSLELSGQGGANEKLFF. CDR3 coding DNA: TGCGCCAGCAGCTTGGAGCTGTCGGGACAAGGGGGGGCTAATGAAAAACTGTTTTTT.

This clone was found a few times. CDR3 loop: CAIRKQGTSGGYTF. The CDR3 nucleotides read TGTGCCATCAGGAAACAGGGAACCTCTGGTGGCTACACCTTC. This chain connects TRBV28 to TRBJ1-2; the D gene is possibly TRBD1 (6 bases). The CDR3 length is 14 residues. Trimming took 10 bases from V and 7 from J, leaving 22 bases between them. Germline CDR1 reads MDHEN; CDR2 reads SYDVKM.

Note on this clone: The identical CDR3 is also encoded by other nucleotide sequences in the sample. The chain links TRBV12-3 or TRBV12-4 to TRBJ1-1; D is ambiguous. Between the trimmed V and J ends, which lost 3 bases and 3 bases, there was a span of 8 bases. The CDR3 loop spans 13 amino acids. Here the CDR3 DNA reads TGTGCCAGCAGTTTCGACAAGCACACTGAAGCTTTCTTT. Its protein is CASSFDKHTEAFF.

The chain combines TRBV11-2 with TRBJ2-7; 8 nucleotides line up with TRBD2. This CDR3 spans 16 amino acids. Trimming cost V 3 bases and J 4 bases; bases outside gene matches: 11. Germline V gives CDR1 SGHAT, CDR2 FQNNGV. This CDR3 is CASSFTSGSPGYEQYF. CDR3 nucleotide sequence: TGTGCCAGCAGCTTTACAAGCGGGAGCCCCGGATACGAGCAGTACTTC.

This clone has only one observation. The chain couples TRBV4-1 to TRBJ2-3, with TRBD2 matching over 7 bases. Looked up from germline, CDR1 is MGHRA and CDR2 is YSYEKL. V was pared by 2 bases and J by 0 bases, with 8 bases of the junction left unmatched. The CDR3 runs to 17 residues. The CDR3: CASSQPWASGSTDTQYF. The CDR3 DNA reads TGCGCCAGCAGCCAACCGTGGGCTAGCGGCAGCACAGATACGCAGTATTTT.

The CDR3 sequence is CASGERGSFEEQYF. The CDR3 nucleotides are TGTGCCAGCGGAGAGCGGGGGTCGTTTGAAGAGCAGTACTTC. The rearrangement uses TRBV25-1 and TRBJ2-7; 8 bases are shared with TRBD2. The CDR3 extends over 14 amino acids. Germline V gene lookup returns CDR1 MGHDK and CDR2 SYGVNS. V lost 8 bases and J lost 7; bases outside the gene matches: 13.

The chain recombines TRBV21-1 with TRBJ2-7; the table names TRBD2, a call not compared with the DNA. TRBV21-1 represents a pseudogene. This CDR3 has 21 amino acids. The CDR3 region is CASTPPSDRTSGRERSYEQYF. Here the CDR3 DNA reads TGTGCCAGCACCCCTCCCTCGGATCGCACTAGCGGGAGAGAACGGTCCTACGAGCAGTACTTC.

V usage is TRBV30 and J usage is TRBJ2-7; 7 positions agree with TRBD2. The CDR3 sequence is 14 residues long. After removal of 4 bases from V and 2 bases from J, the junction contained 8 bases not matched to a gene. The germline CDR1 and CDR2 sequences are GTSNPN and SVGIG (reference sequence). The CDR3 region is CAWTSGKRAYEQYF. The CDR3 bases are TGTGCCTGGACTAGCGGCAAACGAGCCTACGAGCAGTACTTC.

The chain has TRBV9 and TRBJ1-4, with a possible D match to TRBD1 (5 bases). Trimming took off 0 bases at V and 7 bases at J, with 10 bases between the two ends. The CDR3 has 14 residues. CDR1 SGDLS and CDR2 YYNGEE come from the germline V gene. DNA for the CDR3: TGTGCCAGCAGCGTAGGTCCCGACAGTGAAAAACTGTTTTTT. It encodes CASSVGPDSEKLFF. Together with reference TRBV9 and TRBJ1-4, the CDR3 gives the full variable domain: DSGVTQTPKHLITATGQRVTLRCSPRSGDLSVYWYQQSLDQGLQFLIQYYNGEERAKGNILERFSAQQFPDLHSELNLSSLELGDSALYFCASSVGPDSEKLFFGSGTQLSVL.

V and J are TRBV9 and TRBJ1-3, with D perhaps TRBD1 (5 bases). The CDR3 totals 14 residues. Trimming removed 0 bases at V and 4 bases at J, with 8 bases between. Germline assignment: CDR1 SGDLS and CDR2 YYNGEE. The CDR3 DNA is TGTGCCAGCAGCGTAGACGCAGGGGGAAACACCATATATTTT. Its translation: CASSVDAGGNTIYF.

The chain combines TRBV29-1 with TRBJ1-2, with a possible D match to TRBD1 (5 bases). CDR1 is SQVTM and CDR2 is ANQGSEA in the germline V gene. Trimming cost V 1 base and J 4 bases, with 10 bases left between them. This CDR3 spans 13 amino acids. CDR3 nucleotide sequence: TGCAGCGTTGAAGTGCAGGGTGGCTATGGCTACACCTTC. Its protein is CSVEVQGGYGYTF.

Turning to this clone: Compared with germline, one end of the junction differs, possibly owing to a read error. The rearrangement links TRBV27 to TRBJ2-1, with TRBD1 matching over 10 bases. The germline gives CDR1 MNHEY, CDR2 SMNVEV (reference sequence). This CDR3 has 11 residues. As DNA, the CDR3 is TGTGCCAGCGGATACCGGGACAGGGGACTCTTC. Translation gives CASGYRDRGLF.

This rearrangement joins TRBV28 to TRBJ2-7; 8 bases fit TRBD1. This CDR3 has 14 amino acids. Per germline, CDR1 MDHEN and CDR2 SYDVKM. V shed 5 bases, J shed 4 bases, and the junction held 7 bases outside the gene matches. The CDR3 here is CASSIGTGGYEQYF. For the CDR3, the DNA is TGTGCCAGCAGTATCGGGACAGGCGGTTACGAGCAGTACTTC.

This clone was observed a handful of times. The rearrangement joins TRBV6-1 to TRBJ2-1; TRBD1 aligns across 9 bases. Per germline, CDR1 MNHNS and CDR2 SASEGT. CDR3 size: 16 residues. V shed 2 bases, J shed 1 base, and the junction held 3 bases outside the gene matches. The CDR3 reads CASSEFGTGSYNEQFF. CDR3 DNA: TGTGCCAGCAGTGAATTTGGGACAGGGTCCTACAATGAGCAGTTCTTC.

The chain has TRBV15 and TRBJ2-3; a possible D gene is TRBD2 (6 bases). Germline CDR1 reads LNHNV; CDR2 reads YYDKDF (reference sequence). The V gene lost 0 bases and the J gene lost 2 bases, with 18 bases spanning the gap. There are 18 residues in the CDR3. In nucleotides, the CDR3 is TGTGCCACCAGCAGAGATCAGAAGTCGTTAGCGGTCACAGATACGCAGTATTTT. It specifies CATSRDQKSLAVTDTQYF.

This clone was recorded once. The rearrangement links TRBV6-6 to TRBJ2-7; the match to TRBD2 covers 7 bases. The CDR3 covers 14 residues. Trimming took 6 bases from V and 3 from J; bases not matched to a gene: 8. The germline V gene has CDR1 MNHNY and CDR2 SVGAGI (reference sequence). The CDR3 protein is CASRGGGINYEQYF. The CDR3 nucleotides read TGTGCCAGCAGGGGGGGAGGGATCAACTACGAGCAGTACTTC.

This clone was observed a few times. This chain connects TRBV2 to TRBJ1-1; TRBD1 agrees at 7 bases. CDR3 length equals 14 residues. V trimming: 5 bases; J trimming: 4 bases; junction bases outside the gene matches: 7. In germline, CDR1 is SNHLY, CDR2 FYNNEI. The CDR3 loop reads CASSSNRGGTEAFF. CDR3 in DNA: TGTGCCAGCAGTTCTAACAGGGGAGGCACTGAAGCTTTCTTT.

This clone came up once. The chain uses TRBV25-1 and TRBJ2-3; 14 bases fit TRBD2. Losses at the gene ends were 3 bases for V and 2 bases for J; bases not matched to a gene: 7. The germline V gene encodes CDR1 MGHDK and CDR2 SYGVNS. This CDR3 is 18 amino acids long. CDR3: CASSDSGTSGSPTDTQYF. In DNA, the CDR3 is TGTGCCAGCAGTGATTCCGGGACTAGCGGGAGCCCCACAGATACGCAGTATTTT.

This sequence joins TRBV6-5 and TRBJ2-7; weak D call: TRBD1 (6 bases). The V gene lost 6 bases and the J gene lost 4 bases, with 10 bases spanning the gap. Germline V gives CDR1 MNHEY, CDR2 SVGAGI. This CDR3 is 12 amino acids long. CDR3 region: CASRDRRYEQYF. The CDR3 DNA follows: TGTGCCAGCAGGGACAGAAGATACGAGCAGTACTTC.

This clone was seen just once. The chain employs TRBV5-1 and TRBJ2-3; 10 bases are a match to TRBD2. CDR3 length: 16 amino acids. Germline assignment: CDR1 SGHRS and CDR2 YFSETQ. J was trimmed by 2 bases and V by 4 bases; bases with no gene match: 7. CDR3 DNA sequence: TGCGCCAGCAGCATCCGACTAGCGGGTACCACAGATACGCAGTATTTT. It specifies CASSIRLAGTTDTQYF.